Shown below are 15 T cell receptor beta chains from a single sample sequenced in a study of a mutant IDH1 vaccine in newly diagnosed glioma. Libraries were prepared by immunoSEQ multiplex PCR; TCRdb keeps only in-frame clonotypes and omits some of them. The sample lists around 33,000 clones, 85% to 90% occurring once. Their cognate antigens are unknown. The time point was: week 11, during vaccination. Each dose of the vaccine consisted of 300 ug of mutant IDH1 20-mer peptide, with topical imiquimod. Sequenced material: PBMCs, taken from a glioma patient whose treatment included an IDH1 peptide vaccine. Receptor source: a young man with glioma.

The V and J genes are TRBV9 and TRBJ2-4; D gene ambiguous. Germline V gene data show CDR1 as SGDLS and CDR2 as YYNGEE. This CDR3 has 13 amino acids. Trimming removed 1 base from V and 8 bases from J, with 10 bases in between. CDR3 amino acids: CASSVRLRDIQYF. In DNA form, the CDR3 reads TGTGCCAGCAGCGTAAGGTTAAGGGACATTCAGTACTTC.

This clone was observed a single time. This chain uses TRBV7-8 with TRBJ1-6; weak D call: TRBD1 (5 bases). The CDR3 spans 16 residues. Germline assignment: CDR1 SGHVS and CDR2 FQNEAQ. Trimming shortened V by 4 bases and J by 3 bases, and 13 bases separated the two germline ends. In nucleotides, the CDR3 is TGTGCCAGCAGCTCTGGAGCGCAGGGCTATAATTCACCCCTCCACTTT. Protein product: CASSSGAQGYNSPLHF.

The V gene is TRBV6-5, the J gene TRBJ1-4; 7 positions agree with TRBD1. Germline V gives CDR1 MNHEY, CDR2 SVGAGI. CDR3 length: 15 amino acids. V shed 2 bases and J 2 bases; nucleotides not matched to a gene: 2. The CDR3 loop reads CASSYATGTNEKLFF. CDR3 nucleotide sequence: TGTGCCAGCAGTTACGCGACAGGGACTAATGAAAAACTGTTTTTT.

This chain links TRBV2 with TRBJ1-2; no firm D call. V lost 6 bases, J lost 4 bases, and 12 bases lay in between. The CDR3 is 13 amino acids. The germline V gene has CDR1 SNHLY and CDR2 FYNNEI. CDR3 amino acids: CASRWEALYGYTF. In nucleotides, the CDR3 is TGTGCCAGCAGGTGGGAGGCTCTCTATGGCTACACCTTC.

This clone was recorded only once. This chain connects TRBV14 to TRBJ2-6; a weak D match, TRBD1 (5 bases). The ends were cut back, 5 bases at V and 4 bases at J, with 18 bases in the middle. This CDR3 contains 17 residues. The germline CDR1 and CDR2 sequences are SGHDN and FVKESK. The CDR3 spells CASSTRTLRAGANVLTF. The CDR3 nucleotides read TGTGCCAGCAGCACCCGGACACTGAGAGCAGGGGCCAACGTCCTGACTTTC.

This clone was seen a few times. The chain links TRBV29-1 to TRBJ1-2, with no clear D. Germline CDR1 is SQVTM and CDR2 is ANQGSEA. V lost 6 bases, J lost 4 bases, and 9 bases lay in between. The CDR3 has 11 residues. The DNA of the CDR3 is TGCAGCGTCCGGACTCTCTATGGCTACACCTTC. Translating gives CSVRTLYGYTF.

The rearrangement joins TRBV27 to TRBJ1-5; TRBD1 might be the D (5 bases). Trimming pared 7 bases from V and 4 bases from J, leaving 11 bases between. Germline CDR1 MNHEY, CDR2 SMNVEV (reference sequence). The CDR3 loop spans 13 amino acids. CDR3 amino acids: CASTTGPNQPQHF. Here the CDR3 DNA reads TGTGCCAGCACCACGGGGCCGAATCAGCCCCAGCATTTT.

The chain is built from TRBV7-8 and TRBJ1-4; TRBD1 is a possible D gene (5 bases). V was pared by 5 bases and J by 4 bases, with 17 bases between. This CDR3 has 16 amino acids. CDR1 and CDR2 from the germline V gene are SGHVS and FQNEAQ. The CDR3 DNA is TGTGCCAGCAGCAAGTTCGACAGCAGGGATAATGAAAAACTGTTTTTT. It codes for CASSKFDSRDNEKLFF.

The CDR3 nucleotides are TGTGCCAGTAGTATAGGGGCATCCACTGAAGCTTTCTTT. This sequence encodes CASSIGASTEAFF. The chain carries TRBV19 and TRBJ1-1; D unclear. CDR3 length: 13 residues. V shed 1 base and J shed 4 bases, with 7 bases lying between them. Germline CDR1 LNHDA, CDR2 SQIVND (reference sequence).

The gene calls are TRBV5-6 and TRBJ1-5, with 8 positions matching TRBD1. In germline, CDR1 is SGHDT, CDR2 YYEEEE. This CDR3 is built from 16 residues. The V and J ends lost 0 bases and 5 bases, in that order; junction bases with no gene match: 7. CDR3 region: CASSLAGRGRDQPQHF. Written as DNA, the CDR3 is TGTGCCAGCAGCTTGGCGGGCAGGGGGCGAGATCAGCCCCAGCATTTT.

Only a few counts were recorded for this clone. The V call is TRBV28, the J call TRBJ2-3, with D uncertain. Germline V lookup: CDR1 MDHEN, CDR2 SYDVKM. The V end lost 5 bases, the J end lost 2 bases, and 14 bases lay between the germline ends. This CDR3 is built from 15 residues. CDR3 DNA: TGTGCCAGCAGTCCTCCGGAGATGCTCACAGATACGCAGTATTTT. It yields the protein CASSPPEMLTDTQYF.

The rearrangement joins TRBV18 to TRBJ2-7; D call uncertain. The germline V and J ends were trimmed by 4 bases and 5 bases, with 15 bases remaining between them. The CDR3 contains 14 residues. The V gene's germline CDR1 is KGHSH and CDR2 LQKENI. The CDR3 reads CASSRRQEADEQYF. The CDR3 nucleotides are TGTGCCAGCTCACGCAGGCAGGAAGCCGACGAGCAGTACTTC.

V usage is TRBV5-6 and J usage is TRBJ2-7; D is unclear. CDR1 and CDR2 (germline): SGHDT, YYEEEE. V was cut by 0 bases and J by 0 bases, with 10 bases left in between. The CDR3 length is 15 residues. The CDR3 reads CASSLGVRSSYEQYF. CDR3 nucleotides: TGTGCCAGCAGCTTGGGTGTTAGGAGCTCCTACGAGCAGTACTTC.

The chain combines TRBV18 with TRBJ1-5, with D perhaps TRBD1 (6 bases). In germline, CDR1 is KGHSH, CDR2 LQKENI. This CDR3 contains 14 residues. The V end was cut by 3 bases, the J end by 5 bases, with 11 bases between. The CDR3: CASSPPGADQPQHF. CDR3 DNA sequence: TGTGCCAGCTCACCGCCGGGGGCAGATCAGCCCCAGCATTTT. Drawing the rest from reference TRBV18 and TRBJ1-5, the complete variable domain is NAGVMQNPRHLVRRRGQEARLRCSPMKGHSHVYWYRQLPEEGLKFMVYLQKENIIDESGMPKERFSAEFPKEGPSILRIQQVVRGDSAAYFCASSPPGADQPQHFGDGTRLSIL.

The V gene is TRBV30, the J gene TRBJ2-7; unclear D gene. Germline values: CDR1 GTSNPN, CDR2 SVGIG (reference sequence). The V end lost 0 bases, the J end lost 0 bases, and 12 bases lay between the germline ends. CDR3 length: 15 amino acids. For the CDR3, the DNA is TGTGCCTGGAGTGTAGACCCGTCGGGCTCCTACGAGCAGTACTTC. Residues: CAWSVDPSGSYEQYF.